Listed below are T cell receptor beta chains from one sample, sequenced in a study of cytomegalovirus exposure and HLA in healthy donors. The protocol was immunoSEQ multiplex PCR, while the TCRdb copy is restricted to in-frame clones and leaves out a portion. The sample records tens of thousands of clones, around 97% being singletons. Sequenced input: PBMCs. The receptors derive from a man younger than 35 in good health and CMV-seronegative. CDR3s include the opening cysteine and the closing phenylalanine or tryptophan. A D gene is named only where the DNA matches it firmly. Some rows mark clone size as missing; the rest say once, few, many or name a class of expanded clone.

abundance: NA
v_gene: TRBV18
j_gene: TRBJ2-5
len: 14
d_gene: TRBD1
CDR3nt: TGTGCCAGCTCGATGACAGGGACCCAAGAGACCCAGTACTTC
CDR3aa: CASSMTGTQETQYF

abundance: NA
v_gene: TRBV28
j_gene: TRBJ2-7
len: 11
d_gene: NA
CDR3nt: TGTGCCAGCAGTTACCGGGACGAGCAGTACTTC
CDR3aa: CASSYRDEQYF

abundance: NA
v_gene: TRBV7-9
j_gene: TRBJ1-1
len: 14
d_gene: NA
CDR3nt: TGTGCCAGCAGCCCCGGGGAGAGGTCTTCTGAAGCTTTCTTT
CDR3aa: CASSPGERSSEAFF

abundance: NA
v_gene: TRBV11-2
j_gene: TRBJ1-2
len: 16
d_gene: NA
CDR3nt: TGTGCCAGCACCGAATTCAGGTTGACAGGAGCTTATGGCTACACCTTC
CDR3aa: CASTEFRLTGAYGYTF

abundance: NA
v_gene: TRBV7-9
j_gene: TRBJ2-2
len: 15
d_gene: NA
CDR3nt: TGTGCCAGCAGCTTAGAATGGGAGGACACCGGGGAGCTGTTTTTT
CDR3aa: CASSLEWEDTGELFF

abundance: NA
v_gene: TRBV7-9
j_gene: TRBJ2-5
len: 14
d_gene: NA
CDR3nt: TGTGCCAGCAGCTTAGTACTTTCGGTCGAGACCCAGTACTTC
CDR3aa: CASSLVLSVETQYF

abundance: NA
v_gene: TRBV6-1
j_gene: TRBJ2-5
len: 15
d_gene: TRBD2
CDR3nt: TGTGCCAGCAGTGAAATGACTAGCGGGCAAGAGACCCAGTACTTC
CDR3aa: CASSEMTSGQETQYF

abundance: NA
v_gene: TRBV10-2
j_gene: TRBJ2-5
len: 13
d_gene: NA
CDR3nt: TGCGCCAGCAGTGGACAGCCCCAAGAGACCCAGTACTTC
CDR3aa: CASSGQPQETQYF

abundance: NA
v_gene: TRBV28
j_gene: TRBJ1-1
len: 15
d_gene: TRBD1
CDR3nt: TGTGCCAGCAGCCTTGCGACAGGGGCGGCAACTGAAGCTTTCTTT
CDR3aa: CASSLATGAATEAFF

abundance: NA
v_gene: TRBV6-1
j_gene: TRBJ1-1
len: 13
d_gene: NA
CDR3nt: TGTGCCAGCAGTGAAGAAACAGGGTTGAGGGCTTTCTTT
CDR3aa: CASSEETGLRAFF

abundance: NA
v_gene: TRBV2
j_gene: TRBJ1-1
len: 12
d_gene: NA
CDR3nt: TGTGCCAGCAGGAGAGGGGGCACTGAAGCTTTCTTT
CDR3aa: CASRRGGTEAFF

abundance: NA
v_gene: TRBV7-2
j_gene: TRBJ2-3
len: 16
d_gene: TRBD2
CDR3nt: TGTGCCAGCAGCTTTTTGCGGGAGGGCCTTACAGATACGCAGTATTTT
CDR3aa: CASSFLREGLTDTQYF

abundance: NA
v_gene: TRBV15
j_gene: TRBJ1-5
len: 14
d_gene: NA
CDR3nt: TGTGCCACCAGCACAGGGCTCCGCAATCAGCCCCAGCATTTT
CDR3aa: CATSTGLRNQPQHF

abundance: NA
v_gene: TRBV28
j_gene: TRBJ2-6
len: 18
d_gene: TRBD1
CDR3nt: TGTGCCAGCAGTATCCCGACAGGGGGCGCATCTGGGGCCAACGTCCTGACTTTC
CDR3aa: CASSIPTGGASGANVLTF

abundance: NA
v_gene: TRBV5-8
j_gene: TRBJ1-2
len: 15
d_gene: TRBD1
CDR3nt: TGTGCCAGCAGCTTGGCCTTGGGACAGTCCTATGGCTACACCTTC
CDR3aa: CASSLALGQSYGYTF

abundance: NA
v_gene: TRBV5-1
j_gene: TRBJ2-3
len: 14
d_gene: TRBD1
CDR3nt: TGCGCCAGCAGCCCTCGGACAGGGGGCAATACGCAGTATTTT
CDR3aa: CASSPRTGGNTQYF

abundance: NA
v_gene: TRBV6-5
j_gene: TRBJ2-7
len: 14
d_gene: TRBD1
CDR3nt: TGTGCCAGCAGTTACGATTGGGACAGTGGGAAGCAGTACTTC
CDR3aa: CASSYDWDSGKQYF

abundance: NA
v_gene: TRBV5-1
j_gene: TRBJ1-5
len: 15
d_gene: TRBD1
CDR3nt: TGCGCCAGCAGGGAGGGACAGGGGGGCAATCAGCCCCAGCATTTT
CDR3aa: CASREGQGGNQPQHF

abundance: NA
v_gene: TRBV4-1
j_gene: TRBJ1-1
len: 14
d_gene: NA
CDR3nt: TGCGCCAGCAGTGACTTAACAGGGTTCGCTGAAGCTTTCTTT
CDR3aa: CASSDLTGFAEAFF

abundance: NA
v_gene: TRBV9
j_gene: TRBJ1-1
len: 15
d_gene: NA
CDR3nt: TGTGCCAGCAGCGCGACCTTTCAGGGTATCACTGAAGCTTTCTTT
CDR3aa: CASSATFQGITEAFF

abundance: NA
v_gene: TRBV7-7
j_gene: TRBJ1-5
len: 13
d_gene: NA
CDR3nt: TGTGCTAGCAGCTTAGATAGTAACCAGCCCCAGCATTTT
CDR3aa: CASSLDSNQPQHF

abundance: NA
v_gene: TRBV7-7
j_gene: TRBJ2-1
len: 18
d_gene: TRBD2
CDR3nt: TGTGCTAGCAGCCCTCCGGGGAGTAGCGGGCGCTCCTACAATGAGCAGTTCTTC
CDR3aa: CASSPPGSSGRSYNEQFF

abundance: NA
v_gene: TRBV30
j_gene: TRBJ1-2
len: 15
d_gene: NA
CDR3nt: TGTGCCTGTCCCCCCGGCGGCAGATCTGACTATGGCTACACCTTC
CDR3aa: CACPPGGRSDYGYTF

abundance: NA
v_gene: TRBV30
j_gene: TRBJ1-2
len: 12
d_gene: TRBD1
CDR3nt: TGTGCCTGGAGTGCACAGGGGTATGGCTACACCTTC
CDR3aa: CAWSAQGYGYTF

abundance: NA
v_gene: TRBV21-1
j_gene: TRBJ1-6
len: 18
d_gene: NA
CDR3nt: TGTGCCAGCAGCCAGAGGGACAGGACGAGCTCCTATAATTCACCCCTCCACTTT
CDR3aa: CASSQRDRTSSYNSPLHF

abundance: NA
v_gene: TRBV11-2
j_gene: TRBJ2-3
len: 15
d_gene: TRBD1
CDR3nt: TGTGCCAGCAGCTTAGGGGGACAGGGGACAGATACGCAGTATTTT
CDR3aa: CASSLGGQGTDTQYF

abundance: NA
v_gene: TRBV27
j_gene: TRBJ1-2
len: 14
d_gene: NA
CDR3nt: TGTGCCAGCAGTCCCGGGAGCTCCGGACCTGGCTACACCTTC
CDR3aa: CASSPGSSGPGYTF

abundance: NA
v_gene: TRBV6-5
j_gene: TRBJ2-1
len: 15
d_gene: TRBD2
CDR3nt: TGTGCCAGCAGGCAAACTAGCGCGAGTTACAATGAGCAGTTCTTC
CDR3aa: CASRQTSASYNEQFF

abundance: NA
v_gene: TRBV10-2
j_gene: TRBJ1-2
len: 13
d_gene: TRBD1
CDR3nt: TGCGCCAGCAGTGAGTCGGGACAGGGGGGCTACACCTTC
CDR3aa: CASSESGQGGYTF

abundance: NA
v_gene: TRBV7-9
j_gene: TRBJ2-7
len: 13
d_gene: TRBD1
CDR3nt: TGTGCCGGTTGGGACAGGGGGCAGGACGAGCAGTACTTC
CDR3aa: CAGWDRGQDEQYF

abundance: NA
v_gene: TRBV18
j_gene: TRBJ2-1
len: 14
d_gene: TRBD2
CDR3nt: TGTGCCAGCTCAAAAGCGGGAGCAGGGAGGGAGCAGTTCTTC
CDR3aa: CASSKAGAGREQFF

abundance: NA
v_gene: TRBV7-9
j_gene: TRBJ2-3
len: 17
d_gene: NA
CDR3nt: TGTGCCAGCAGCTTAGGAGGTGCCGGGGGAGGCACAGATACGCAGTATTTT
CDR3aa: CASSLGGAGGGTDTQYF

abundance: NA
v_gene: TRBV7-8
j_gene: TRBJ1-3
len: 15
d_gene: NA
CDR3nt: TGTGCCAGCAGCTTAGAGCGCGGAACTGGAAACACCATATATTTT
CDR3aa: CASSLERGTGNTIYF

abundance: NA
v_gene: TRBV14
j_gene: TRBJ2-7
len: 14
d_gene: TRBD1
CDR3nt: TGTGCCAGCAGCCAACAGGGGGTTTCCTACGAGCAGTACTTC
CDR3aa: CASSQQGVSYEQYF

abundance: NA
v_gene: TRBV2
j_gene: TRBJ1-6
len: 14
d_gene: TRBD1
CDR3nt: TGTGCCAGCAGGGGAACAGGGGACAATTCACCCCTCCACTTT
CDR3aa: CASRGTGDNSPLHF

abundance: NA
v_gene: TRBV6-6
j_gene: TRBJ2-5
len: 14
d_gene: TRBD2
CDR3nt: TGTGCCAGCAGTTTGAGCGGGGGGTTGGAGACCCAGTACTTC
CDR3aa: CASSLSGGLETQYF

abundance: NA
v_gene: TRBV28
j_gene: TRBJ2-2
len: 12
d_gene: NA
CDR3nt: TGTGCCAGCAGTCTCGGGGTCGGGGAGCTGTTTTTT
CDR3aa: CASSLGVGELFF

abundance: NA
v_gene: TRBV7-2
j_gene: TRBJ2-7
len: 12
d_gene: NA
CDR3nt: TGTGCCAGCAGCTTAGACCTTTACGAGCAGTACTTC
CDR3aa: CASSLDLYEQYF

abundance: once
v_gene: TRBV2
j_gene: TRBJ2-2
len: 15
d_gene: TRBD1
CDR3nt: TGTGCCAGCAGGCCCGACAGGGTCGTCACCGGGGAGCTGTTTTTT
CDR3aa: CASRPDRVVTGELFF

abundance: NA
v_gene: TRBV7-9
j_gene: TRBJ1-3
len: 18
d_gene: TRBD1
CDR3nt: TGTGCCAGCACCCCCATTTGGGACAGATTCTCCTCTGGAAACACCATATATTTT
CDR3aa: CASTPIWDRFSSGNTIYF

abundance: NA
v_gene: TRBV7-9
j_gene: TRBJ1-2
len: 11
d_gene: NA
CDR3nt: TGTGCCAGCAGCCTAACGGATGGCTACACCTTC
CDR3aa: CASSLTDGYTF

abundance: NA
v_gene: TRBV6-5
j_gene: TRBJ2-1
len: 13
d_gene: TRBD1
CDR3nt: TGTGCCAGCAGTTGGGACAGGGCAAGGGAGCAGTTCTTC
CDR3aa: CASSWDRAREQFF

abundance: NA
v_gene: TRBV25-1
j_gene: TRBJ1-2
len: 12
d_gene: TRBD1
CDR3nt: TGTGCCAGAACGACAGGGAGCGGAGGCTACACCTTC
CDR3aa: CARTTGSGGYTF

abundance: NA
v_gene: TRBV7-9
j_gene: TRBJ1-2
len: 14
d_gene: TRBD1
CDR3nt: TGTGCCAGCAGCACCTCGGACAGGTCCTATGGCTACACCTTC
CDR3aa: CASSTSDRSYGYTF

abundance: NA
v_gene: TRBV11-2
j_gene: TRBJ2-4
len: 14
d_gene: NA
CDR3nt: TGTGCCAGCAGCTTAGGGACTTTGTCGAACATTCAGTACTTC
CDR3aa: CASSLGTLSNIQYF

abundance: NA
v_gene: TRBV29-1
j_gene: TRBJ1-4
len: 13
d_gene: TRBD1
CDR3nt: TGCAGCGCTCGACAGGGGGGGAATGAAAAACTGTTTTTT
CDR3aa: CSARQGGNEKLFF

abundance: NA
v_gene: TRBV9
j_gene: TRBJ1-6
len: 16
d_gene: TRBD1
CDR3nt: TGTGCCAGCAGCGGCCGGACAGGGGCAAATAATTCACCCCTCCACTTT
CDR3aa: CASSGRTGANNSPLHF

abundance: NA
v_gene: TRBV4-1
j_gene: TRBJ1-5
len: 13
d_gene: NA
CDR3nt: TGCGCCAGCAGCCAATGGCACAATCAGCCCCAGCATTTT
CDR3aa: CASSQWHNQPQHF

abundance: NA
v_gene: TRBV19
j_gene: TRBJ2-3
len: 15
d_gene: NA
CDR3nt: TGTGCCAGTAGCCAAAAGGGGTGGGGCACAGATACGCAGTATTTT
CDR3aa: CASSQKGWGTDTQYF

abundance: NA
v_gene: TRBV2
j_gene: TRBJ1-2
len: 13
d_gene: NA
CDR3nt: TGTGCCAGCAGCCCAGACAGTAACTATGGCTACACCTTC
CDR3aa: CASSPDSNYGYTF

abundance: NA
v_gene: TRBV27
j_gene: TRBJ2-1
len: 15
d_gene: TRBD1
CDR3nt: TGTGCCAGCAGTTTATCGACCAGGGGGTACAATGAGCAGTTCTTC
CDR3aa: CASSLSTRGYNEQFF

abundance: NA
v_gene: TRBV6-5
j_gene: TRBJ2-7
len: 15
d_gene: TRBD1
CDR3nt: TGTGCCAGCAGTTCCGGACAGGGATCTACCTACGAGCAGTACTTC
CDR3aa: CASSSGQGSTYEQYF

abundance: NA
v_gene: TRBV6-6
j_gene: TRBJ2-7
len: 12
d_gene: NA
CDR3nt: TGTGCCAGCAGTCCATCCCCGGGGGAGCAGTACTTC
CDR3aa: CASSPSPGEQYF

abundance: NA
v_gene: TRBV30
j_gene: TRBJ2-1
len: 15
d_gene: TRBD2
CDR3nt: TGTGCCTGGAGTGTACAGGCGGGGGGTTACAATGAGCAGTTCTTC
CDR3aa: CAWSVQAGGYNEQFF